One T cell receptor (beta chain) is described in this entry. This receptor's antigen is unknown. Within one base of it there is no much larger clone, and no base qualities were kept. V loses 6 bases, J loses 7 bases, and the germline ends lie 18 bases apart. From cysteine to phenylalanine, the CDR3 is 15 amino acids long. The retained sequence is limited to the CDR3, 45 bases, with the frame set at the first base. CDR1 is given as SNHLY and CDR2 as FYNNEI, both from the germline V gene. The meaning of the sample's time point label: baseline before first vaccination. The vaccinee samples were drawn from two UK trials, COV001 and COV002, one of which was a single-blind randomized controlled phase 2/3 trial testing AZD1222 (ChAdOx1 nCoV-19) in healthy adults. For TCRbeta chain sequencing, PBMC samples were collected from trial participants at day 0 and at day 28 after the second dose. This entry comes from a study of T cell responses to AZD1222 COVID-19 vaccine (dated by TCRdb to the early 2020s). Broadly, across the study: AZD1222 recipients whose second dose came at about 4 weeks and those whose second dose came at about 12 weeks were combined into one group, since spike-specific TCR depth and breadth did not differ between the two schedules. A total of about 230 trial participants underwent TCR sequencing, of whom about 200 received two doses of AZD1222 and around 25 received two doses of the MenACWY control vaccine. Trial participants were enrolled by age into subgroups of 18-55, 56-69 and 70-plus years, and roughly 160, 29 and 62 TCR-sequenced participants, respectively, were included in these subgroups. On the study overall, not on this receptor specifically: Because no day 14 peak-response samples were available, repertoires were characterized only after the peak T cell response. Participants were mostly white British and included more females than males, and it was suggested by the authors that clonal diversity may have been underestimated. Vaccine-associated CD4 TCRs spanned the whole spike protein, with dominant responses in regions 160-218 and 743-854. In the small 56-69-year group, the increase in depth fell short of significance, most likely because of low power. Conclusions about previously exposed vaccinees are limited, since just 6 or 7 AZD1222 recipients were seropositive for SARS-CoV-2 at baseline. Epitopes outside the regions mutated in the B.1.351 and B.1.1.7 variants were reportedly recognized by nearly half of the unique spike-specific TCRs. Spike-specific TCR breadth and depth rose significantly after two AZD1222 doses compared with day 0 and with MenACWY recipients.

The CDR3 regions of human TCRbeta chains were analyzed by immunosequencing. The authors processed their data as follows. TCRs in the repertoires were matched against a reference library of SARS-CoV-2-specific TCRs that had been generated with the MIRA antigen-specificity platform. Breadth meant the fraction of unique TCRs that were SARS-CoV-2-associated, whereas depth meant the fraction of total T cells that were SARS-CoV-2-associated. Using the MIRA data, each spike-specific TCR was mapped to the spike region that the TCR reacts to and placed in a CD4 or CD8 class. Log10-transformed breadth and depth values were compared by one-way ANOVA with Sidak's multiple comparisons tests. In its TCRdb copy, this immuneACCESS table keeps in-frame sequences only and misses some clones. Where compared with another copy, unresolved V genes explain less than half of these, and the others have no known cause. Clone size and the V and J calls come from that table; the DNA yielded D and trimming. Within this sample are approximately 140,000 clones, with about 93% of them counted one time only. Approximately 5.4% of the sample lies in the top ten.

The chain employs TRBV2 and TRBJ1-4; D gene: possibly TRBD1, on 6 matching bases. The TCR originated in an adult in good health. This material consisted of peripheral blood, taken on day 0 of AZD1222 vaccination. The nucleotide sequence is given as TGTGCCAGCAGCGCCTCGAGGGGGGATACTGAAAAACTGTTTTTT. This gives the protein CASSASRGDTEKLFF.